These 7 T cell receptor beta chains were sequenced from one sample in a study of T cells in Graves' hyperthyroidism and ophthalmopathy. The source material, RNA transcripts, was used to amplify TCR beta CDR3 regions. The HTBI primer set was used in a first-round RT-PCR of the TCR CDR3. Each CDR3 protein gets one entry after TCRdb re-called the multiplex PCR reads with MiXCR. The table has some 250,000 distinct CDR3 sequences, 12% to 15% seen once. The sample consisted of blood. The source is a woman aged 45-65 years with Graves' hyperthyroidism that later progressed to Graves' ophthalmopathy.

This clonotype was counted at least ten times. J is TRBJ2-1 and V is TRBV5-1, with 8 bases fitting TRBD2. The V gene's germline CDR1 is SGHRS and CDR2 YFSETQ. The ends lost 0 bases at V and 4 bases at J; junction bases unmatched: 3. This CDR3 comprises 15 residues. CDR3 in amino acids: CASSLESGSYNEQFF. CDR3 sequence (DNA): TGCGCCAGCAGCTTGGAAAGCGGGAGTTACAATGAGCAGTTCTTC.

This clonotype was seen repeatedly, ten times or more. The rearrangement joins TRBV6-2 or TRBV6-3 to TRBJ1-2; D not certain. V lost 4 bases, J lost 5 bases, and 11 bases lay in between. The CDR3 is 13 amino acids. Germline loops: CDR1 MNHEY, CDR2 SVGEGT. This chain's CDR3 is CASSSFGMYGYTF. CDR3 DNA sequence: TGTGCCAGCAGTTCGTTCGGGATGTATGGCTACACCTTC.

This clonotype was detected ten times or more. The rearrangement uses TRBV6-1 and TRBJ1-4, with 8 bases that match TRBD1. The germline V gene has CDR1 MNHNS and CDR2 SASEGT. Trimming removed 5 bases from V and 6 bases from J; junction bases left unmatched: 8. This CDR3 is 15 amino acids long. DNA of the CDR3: TGTGCCAGCAGTTCTTGGACAGGGCGGCATGAAAAACTGTTTTTT. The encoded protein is CASSSWTGRHEKLFF.

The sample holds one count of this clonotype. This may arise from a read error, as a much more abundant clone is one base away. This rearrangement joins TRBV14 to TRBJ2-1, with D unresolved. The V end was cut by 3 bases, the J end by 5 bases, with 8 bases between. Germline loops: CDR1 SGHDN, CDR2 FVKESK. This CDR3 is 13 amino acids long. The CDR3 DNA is TGTGCCAGCAGCCAGAACGGGCACAATGAGCAGTTCTTC. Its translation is CASSQNGHNEQFF.

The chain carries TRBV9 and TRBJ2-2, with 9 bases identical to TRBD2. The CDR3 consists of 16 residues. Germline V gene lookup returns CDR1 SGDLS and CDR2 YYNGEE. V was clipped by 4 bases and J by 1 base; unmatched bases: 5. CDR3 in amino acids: CASSSRLAENTGELFF. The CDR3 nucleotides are TGTGCCAGCAGCTCGAGACTAGCGGAGAACACCGGGGAGCTGTTTTTT.

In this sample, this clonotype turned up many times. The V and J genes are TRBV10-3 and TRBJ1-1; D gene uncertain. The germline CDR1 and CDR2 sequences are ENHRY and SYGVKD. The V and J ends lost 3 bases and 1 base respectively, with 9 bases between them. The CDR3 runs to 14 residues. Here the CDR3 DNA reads TGTGCCATCAGTGAAGGGCGGCCGAACACTGAAGCTTTCTTT. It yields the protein CAISEGRPNTEAFF.

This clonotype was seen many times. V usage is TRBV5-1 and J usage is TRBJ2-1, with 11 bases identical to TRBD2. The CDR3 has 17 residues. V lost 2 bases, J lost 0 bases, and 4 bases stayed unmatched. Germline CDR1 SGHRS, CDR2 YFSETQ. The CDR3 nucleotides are TGCGCCAGCAGCTTCCGACTAGCGGGACACTCCTACAATGAGCAGTTCTTC. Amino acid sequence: CASSFRLAGHSYNEQFF.